Listed below are T cell receptor beta chains from one sample, sequenced in a study of blood T cell repertoires in COVID-19. Data came from immunoSEQ multiplex PCR; TCRdb stores just in-frame clones and leaves some out. Found here are 150,000 to 200,000 clones, roughly 84% of them singletons; the top ten hold 5.5% to 8%. Material: peripheral blood. These receptors all stem from an elderly man with COVID-19, enrolled during active disease. The CDR3 runs from the conserved cysteine through the conserved F or W. The order of the fields is V gene, CDR3 protein.

V gene: TRBV5-4
CDR3 protein: CASSSRDSIYEQYF

V gene: TRBV6-1
CDR3 protein: CASSVWSGEGISGNTIYF

V gene: TRBV6-1
CDR3 protein: CASSAGQALMVPVEKLFF

V gene: TRBV28
CDR3 protein: CASMTGTEAFF

V gene: TRBV7-3
CDR3 protein: CASSEAMNTEAFF

V gene: TRBV4-1
CDR3 protein: CASSQDGVGTALTLAKNIQYF

V gene: TRBV4-3
CDR3 protein: CASSQDRTGGAVYGYTF

V gene: TRBV9
CDR3 protein: CASSVGSGGAGNEQFF

V gene: TRBV11-2
CDR3 protein: CASSLEAARGYTF

V gene: TRBV20-1
CDR3 protein: CGWGRTEAFF

V gene: TRBV5-1
CDR3 protein: CASSRDIDGYTF

V gene: TRBV5-4
CDR3 protein: CASSFIGTAEQYF

V gene: TRBV18
CDR3 protein: CASSRTGVYYGYTF

V gene: TRBV6-5
CDR3 protein: CASSSIGWGNQPQHF

V gene: TRBV4-2
CDR3 protein: CASSQDLSYEQYF

V gene: TRBV7-9
CDR3 protein: CASRGSGGARYNEQFF

V gene: TRBV5-4
CDR3 protein: CASSLEQGVPYEQYF

V gene: TRBV9
CDR3 protein: CASSPFQSGQPQHF

V gene: TRBV4-1
CDR3 protein: CASSPRDRGGSNQPQHF

V gene: TRBV19
CDR3 protein: CASSIIGAAARYGYTF

V gene: TRBV6-5
CDR3 protein: CASTINRYPGNTIYF

V gene: TRBV5-4
CDR3 protein: CASSRTEQPTNEKLFF